These 17 T cell receptor beta chains were all obtained from the same sample, sequenced in a study of regulatory T cells in long-lasting Graves disease. Building the TCR beta libraries relied on iRepertoire HTBI primers, and CDR3 regions underwent Arm-PCR. MiXCR, applied by TCRdb to the multiplex PCR reads, yields one record per CDR3 protein. Here the sample spans approximately 560,000 distinct CDR3 sequences, about 16% being singletons. The time point was: newly diagnosed GD, antithyroid drugs for less than 3 months. With RNA extracted from PBMCs as input, the TCR library was made. The same sample was also studied in work on T cells in Graves' hyperthyroidism and ophthalmopathy.

Sequencing was performed on peripheral blood mononuclear cells (PBMCs), taken at new diagnosis, from a patient treated with antithyroid drugs. The receptors here all came from a man aged 18 to 30 with Graves disease.

This clonotype showed up many times. V usage is TRBV2 and J usage is TRBJ2-7; TRBD2 agrees at 7 bases. Germline CDR1 is SNHLY and CDR2 is FYNNEI. V shed 11 bases and J 2 bases; nucleotides not matched to a gene: 3. The CDR3 contains 11 residues. Written as DNA, the CDR3 is TGTGCCGGGGGACTAACCTACGAGCAGTACTTC. It is translated as CAGGLTYEQYF.

The chain is built from TRBV6-2 or TRBV6-3 and TRBJ2-1; tentatively, D is TRBD2 (6 bases). The germline CDR1 and CDR2 sequences are MNHEY and SVGEGT. The CDR3 is made up of 15 amino acids. The V gene lost 1 base and the J gene lost 3 bases, with 10 bases spanning the gap. The CDR3 here is CASSYYGGSYNEQFF. The CDR3 bases are TGTGCCAGCAGTTACTATGGAGGGAGCTACAATGAGCAGTTCTTC.

This chain joins TRBV20-1 and TRBJ1-5, with D unclear. Germline loops: CDR1 DFQATT, CDR2 SNEGSKA (reference sequence). Trimming shortened V by 4 bases and J by 1 base, and 8 bases separated the two germline ends. The CDR3 is 13 residues long. CDR3 DNA: TGCAGTGCTATAGAGGGAAGCAATCAGCCCCAGCATTTT. This encodes CSAIEGSNQPQHF.

This clonotype was observed many times. The chain has TRBV29-1 and TRBJ2-3; D unclear. CDR1 is SQVTM and CDR2 is ANQGSEA in the germline V gene. This CDR3 is 14 amino acids long. V was cut by 4 bases and J by 2 bases, with 13 bases left in between. The chain's CDR3 is CSVVWPRITDTQYF. DNA of the CDR3: TGCAGCGTTGTATGGCCTAGGATCACAGATACGCAGTATTTT.

The sample holds many counts of this clonotype. The chain has TRBV3-1 and TRBJ1-2; D is perhaps TRBD1 (5 bases). V was cut by 5 bases and J by 8 bases, with 18 bases left in between. Germline CDR1 LGHDT, CDR2 YNNKEL (reference sequence). The CDR3 is 14 amino acids. The CDR3 spells CASSAMGGAKGYTF. The CDR3 DNA sequence: TGTGCCAGCAGCGCGATGGGAGGGGCAAAGGGCTACACCTTC.

V gene TRBV27 combines with J gene TRBJ1-3; D unresolved. This CDR3 spans 15 amino acids. V was trimmed by 0 bases and J by 2 bases, leaving 8 bases between them. Germline values: CDR1 MNHEY, CDR2 SMNVEV (reference sequence). CDR3 nucleotides: TGTGCCAGCAGTTTATCACCCGATCCTGGAAACACCATATATTTT. Encoded protein: CASSLSPDPGNTIYF.

The chain carries TRBV19 and TRBJ2-1; 11 bases agree with TRBD2. J lost 2 bases, V lost 6 bases, and 6 bases had no gene match. CDR1 is LNHDA, CDR2 SQIVND, per germline (reference sequence). The CDR3 runs 16 residues. CDR3: CASSWTSGLTYNEQFF. CDR3 DNA: TGTGCCAGTAGCTGGACTAGCGGGTTGACCTACAATGAGCAGTTCTTC.

This clonotype was counted ten times or more. The chain is built from TRBV29-1 and TRBJ2-5, with D perhaps matching TRBD1 (6 bases). With 7 bases removed from V and 0 bases from J, the gap between germline ends came to 9 bases. The CDR3 consists of 12 residues. Germline V gives CDR1 SQVTM, CDR2 ANQGSEA. CDR3 sequence reads: CSADRNQETQYF. In nucleotides, the CDR3 is TGCAGCGCGGACAGAAACCAAGAGACCCAGTACTTC.

The chain employs TRBV11-2 and TRBJ2-5, with TRBD2 identical over 10 bases. Germline V gene data show CDR1 as SGHAT and CDR2 as FQNNGV. There are 18 residues in the CDR3. V shed 4 bases, J shed 2 bases, and the junction held 13 bases outside the gene matches. For the CDR3, the DNA is TGTGCCAGCAGCTCTCGGGGCAGCGGGAGGGCCGATCAAGAGACCCAGTACTTC. Translating gives CASSSRGSGRADQETQYF.

This clonotype was picked up many times. The chain uses TRBV3-1 and TRBJ2-2, with 11 bases matching TRBD2. Trimming cost V 3 bases and J 6 bases; bases outside gene matches: 3. The CDR3 consists of 15 residues. From germline, CDR1 is LGHDT and CDR2 YNNKEL (reference sequence). The CDR3 bases are TGTGCCAGCAGCCACACTAGCGGGAGTGCCGGGGAGCTGTTTTTT. This sequence encodes CASSHTSGSAGELFF.

This clonotype was counted many times. The rearrangement joins TRBV2 to TRBJ2-7; 8 positions match TRBD2. Trimming took 7 bases from V and 0 from J; bases not matched to a gene: 5. Looked up from germline, CDR1 is SNHLY and CDR2 is FYNNEI. The CDR3 runs to 14 residues. The DNA of the CDR3 is TGTGCCAGCAAGAGCGGGGGCAGCTCCTACGAGCAGTACTTC. Its protein is CASKSGGSSYEQYF. Combining the CDR3 with reference TRBV2 and TRBJ2-7 gives the whole variable domain EPEVTQTPSHQVTQMGQEVILRCVPISNHLYFYWYRQILGQKVEFLVSFYNNEISEKSEIFDDQFSVERPDGSNFTLKIRSTKLEDSAMYFCASKSGGSSYEQYFGPGTRLTVT.

This clonotype appeared a few times. The J gene is TRBJ2-7, the V gene TRBV29-1; no firm D call. The CDR3 loop spans 10 amino acids. Germline-derived CDR1 and CDR2 are SQVTM and ANQGSEA. Trimming took 7 bases from V and 7 from J, leaving 11 bases between them. CDR3 sequence: CSGRVGEQYF. In nucleotides, the CDR3 is TGCAGCGGAAGGGTGGGGGAGCAGTACTTC.

This clonotype has more than one count but fewer than ten. The V and J genes are TRBV18 and TRBJ2-1, with 10 bases identical to TRBD1. V was pared by 8 bases and J by 3 bases, with 7 bases of the junction left unmatched. The CDR3 runs 15 residues. CDR1 is KGHSH and CDR2 is LQKENI in the germline V gene. DNA for the CDR3: TGTGCCAGCACCCTGGGACAGGGGATCTACAATGAGCAGTTCTTC. Translating gives CASTLGQGIYNEQFF.

This clonotype was observed at least ten times. The CDR3 DNA reads TGTGCCAGCAGTCCCCACGATCACGGGGGGCGGAATAATTCACCCCTCCACTTT. Translating it yields CASSPHDHGGRNNSPLHF. This chain links TRBV6-1 with TRBJ1-6; D is perhaps TRBD1 (6 bases). This CDR3 is 18 amino acids long. Between the trimmed V and J ends, which lost 5 bases and 5 bases, there was a span of 22 bases. The germline gives CDR1 MNHNS, CDR2 SASEGT.

This clonotype has at least ten counts. This chain joins TRBV5-1 and TRBJ2-3; 11 bases match TRBD2. The germline V gene has CDR1 SGHRS and CDR2 YFSETQ. The CDR3 has 17 residues. V was clipped by 3 bases and J by 3 bases; unmatched bases: 9. The CDR3 is CASSSSIAGGRTDTQYF. The CDR3 region has the DNA TGCGCCAGCAGCTCTAGCATAGCGGGAGGGCGGACAGATACGCAGTATTTT.

Many counts were recorded for this clonotype. The J gene is TRBJ2-7, the V gene TRBV11-3; tentatively, D is TRBD1 (6 bases). Germline lookup yields CDR1 SGHNT and CDR2 YENEEA. Deletions cut 5 bases from V and 6 bases from J, with 14 bases between. The CDR3 extends over 13 amino acids. This CDR3 is CASSPGTLGEQYF. DNA of the CDR3: TGTGCCAGCAGCCCCGGGACATTAGGCGAGCAGTACTTC. The full variable domain, rest sourced from reference TRBV11-3 and TRBJ2-7, is EAGVVQSPRYKIIEKKQPVAFWCNPISGHNTLYWYLQNLGQGPELLIRYENEEAVDDSQLPKDRFSAERLKGVDSTLKIQPAELGDSAVYLCASSPGTLGEQYFGPGTRLTVT.

Comment on this clonotype: The missing conserved phenylalanine or tryptophan at the end of this CDR3 makes a read error likely. J is TRBJ2-7 and V is TRBV20-1; no reliable D call. Germline values: CDR1 DFQATT, CDR2 SNEGSKA (reference sequence). The V and J ends lost 3 bases and 2 bases respectively, with 8 bases between them. This CDR3 region has 12 residues. The CDR3: CSARSSPYEQYS. Written as DNA, the CDR3 is TGCAGTGCTAGGAGTTCCCCCTACGAGCAGTACTCC.